The present T cell receptor beta chain was sequenced within a study of blood T cell repertoires in COVID-19. Study background: Nucleic acid was either cDNA or gDNA, and it came from T cells, B-cell-depleted T cells, or PBMCs.

Trimming left V 6 bases short and J 6 bases short, with 15 bases between. Per germline, CDR1 MGHRA and CDR2 YSYEKL. The CDR3 covers 15 residues. Method: immunoSEQ multiplex PCR; TCRdb's copy keeps in-frame clones and lacks some. The data contain tens of thousands of clones, around four fifths of them seen just once; the ten biggest clones take up about 20%. This TCR came from a man between 60 and 70 years old with acute or convalescent COVID-19. What was sequenced was peripheral blood. The rearrangement uses TRBV4-1 and TRBJ1-6; possibly TRBD1 for D (5 bases). The CDR3 sequence: CASSGLWGVNSPLHF. Here the CDR3 DNA reads TGCGCCAGCAGTGGCCTGTGGGGGGTTAATTCACCCCTCCACTTT.